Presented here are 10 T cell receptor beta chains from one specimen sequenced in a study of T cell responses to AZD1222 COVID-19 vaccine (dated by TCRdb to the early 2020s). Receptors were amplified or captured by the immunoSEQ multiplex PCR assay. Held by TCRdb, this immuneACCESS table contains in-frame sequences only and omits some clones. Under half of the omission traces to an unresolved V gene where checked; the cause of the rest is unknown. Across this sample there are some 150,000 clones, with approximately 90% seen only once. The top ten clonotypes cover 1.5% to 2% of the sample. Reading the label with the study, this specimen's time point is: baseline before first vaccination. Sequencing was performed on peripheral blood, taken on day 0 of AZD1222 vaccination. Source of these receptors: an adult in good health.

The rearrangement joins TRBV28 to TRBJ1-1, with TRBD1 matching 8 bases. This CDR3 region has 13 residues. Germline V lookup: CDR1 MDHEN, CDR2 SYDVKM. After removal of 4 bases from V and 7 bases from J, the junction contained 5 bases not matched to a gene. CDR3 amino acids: CASSWTGKYEAFF. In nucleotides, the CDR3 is TGTGCCAGCAGTTGGACAGGGAAGTATGAAGCTTTCTTT.

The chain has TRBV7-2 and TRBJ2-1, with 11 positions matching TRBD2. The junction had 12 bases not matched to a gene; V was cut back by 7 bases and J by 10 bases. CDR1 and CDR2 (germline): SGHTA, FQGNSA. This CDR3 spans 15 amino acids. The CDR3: CASTLTSGTLVEQFF. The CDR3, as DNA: TGTGCCAGCACCTTGACTAGCGGGACTTTGGTGGAGCAGTTCTTC.

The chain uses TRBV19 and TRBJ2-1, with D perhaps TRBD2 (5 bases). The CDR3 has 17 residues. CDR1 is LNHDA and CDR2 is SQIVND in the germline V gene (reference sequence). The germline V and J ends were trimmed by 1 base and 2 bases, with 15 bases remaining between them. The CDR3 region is CASSIVRAVGTYNEQFF. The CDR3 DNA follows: TGTGCCAGTAGTATAGTAAGAGCGGTAGGAACCTACAATGAGCAGTTCTTC.

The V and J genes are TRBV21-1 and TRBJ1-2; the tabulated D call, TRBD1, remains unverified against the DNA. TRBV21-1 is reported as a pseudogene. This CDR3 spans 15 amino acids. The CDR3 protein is CASGGTDQDVLGYTF. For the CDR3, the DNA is TGTGCCAGCGGCGGGACAGACCAAGACGTGTTGGGCTACACCTTC.

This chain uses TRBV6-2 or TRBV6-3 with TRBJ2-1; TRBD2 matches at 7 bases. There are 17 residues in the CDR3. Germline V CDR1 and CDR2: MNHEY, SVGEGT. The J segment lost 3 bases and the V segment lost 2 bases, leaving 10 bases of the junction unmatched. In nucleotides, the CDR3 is TGTGCCAGCAGTTACCTCTCAGCTAGCGGACGCTACAATGAGCAGTTCTTC. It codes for CASSYLSASGRYNEQFF.

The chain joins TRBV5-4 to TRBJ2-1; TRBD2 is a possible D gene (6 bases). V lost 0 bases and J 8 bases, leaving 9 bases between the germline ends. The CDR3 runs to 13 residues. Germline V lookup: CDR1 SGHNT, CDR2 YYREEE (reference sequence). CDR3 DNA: TGTGCCAGCAGCTTGGGGGAGGTTTATGAGCAGTTCTTC. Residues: CASSLGEVYEQFF.

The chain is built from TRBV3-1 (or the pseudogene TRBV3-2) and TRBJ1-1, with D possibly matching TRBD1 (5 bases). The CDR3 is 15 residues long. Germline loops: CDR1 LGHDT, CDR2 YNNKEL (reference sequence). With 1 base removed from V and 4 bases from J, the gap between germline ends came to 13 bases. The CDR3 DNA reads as TGTGCCAGCAGCCAAGGGGGCCAGGGAGGCACTGAAGCTTTCTTT. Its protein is CASSQGGQGGTEAFF.

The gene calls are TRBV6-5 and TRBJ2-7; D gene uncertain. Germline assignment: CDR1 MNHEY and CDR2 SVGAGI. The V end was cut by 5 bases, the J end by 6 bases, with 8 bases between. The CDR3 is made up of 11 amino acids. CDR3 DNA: TGTGCCAGCAGTAGCTTCTCCGAGCAGTACTTC. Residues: CASSSFSEQYF.

The CDR3 here is CASSKRENTEAFF. CDR3 bases: TGTGCCAGCAGTAAACGAGAGAACACTGAAGCTTTCTTT. The chain employs TRBV6-6 and TRBJ1-1; D not resolved. This CDR3 is 13 amino acids long. In germline, CDR1 is MNHNY, CDR2 SVGAGI (reference sequence). Trimming removed 5 bases at V and 1 base at J, with 8 bases between.

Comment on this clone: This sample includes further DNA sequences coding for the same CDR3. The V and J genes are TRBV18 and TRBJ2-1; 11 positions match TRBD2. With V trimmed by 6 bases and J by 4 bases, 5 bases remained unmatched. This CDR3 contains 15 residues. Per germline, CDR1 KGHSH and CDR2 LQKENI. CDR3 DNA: TGTGCCAGCTCCCCCGGGACTAGCGGTTACAATGAGCAGTTCTTC. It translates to CASSPGTSGYNEQFF.